The clone carrying this T cell receptor beta chain was observed a few times. The record originates from a study of shared clonotypes between healthy human individuals. The germline CDR1 and CDR2 sequences are SGHRS and YFSETQ. This CDR3 region has 14 residues. The ends lost 4 bases at V and 4 bases at J; junction bases unmatched: 8. Only in-frame clones appear in the TCRdb table, and some are missing; sequencing was by immunoSEQ multiplex PCR. This repertoire shows roughly 2.5 million clones, just over 90% found once; its top ten account for around 0.14%. The chain recombines TRBV5-1 with TRBJ2-7, with 7 bases aligning to TRBD1. Sequenced sample: naive CD4+ T cells sorted from blood. Indicated subset: CD45RA+ positively selected. The receptor comes from a man between 18 and 35 years old in good health. CDR3 in DNA: TGCGCCAGCAGCCAGAACAGGGGTAGGTACGAGCAGTACTTC. It translates to CASSQNRGRYEQYF.